The source of this TCR beta chain is a study of cytomegalovirus exposure and HLA in healthy donors. PCR was performed using 60 Vbeta and 13 Jbeta primers. The data were produced by immunoSEQ multiplex PCR, yet TCRdb's version contains in-frame clones alone and is incomplete. The sample consists of 90,000 or so clones, approximately 68% of them appearing once. Germline V CDR1 and CDR2: MNHEY, SMNVEV (reference sequence). The CDR3 spans 14 residues. Trimming at V came to 2 bases and at J to 16 bases, leaving 14 bases not matched to a gene. This clone was counted once. Its antigen is currently unknown. Broader study findings: A highly shared variant cluster was judged a likely technical artifact. A later analysis appeared to link common viral pathogens to several of the most significant clusters.

The clonotype originates from a boy aged 10-17 years in good health and CMV-seropositive. The chain carries TRBV27 and TRBJ2-1; 7 nucleotides match TRBD1. Sequenced: PBMCs. The chain's CDR3 is CASSLGYPPTGRFF. CDR3 in DNA: TGTGCCAGCAGTTTAGGGTATCCTCCGACAGGGCGATTCTTC.